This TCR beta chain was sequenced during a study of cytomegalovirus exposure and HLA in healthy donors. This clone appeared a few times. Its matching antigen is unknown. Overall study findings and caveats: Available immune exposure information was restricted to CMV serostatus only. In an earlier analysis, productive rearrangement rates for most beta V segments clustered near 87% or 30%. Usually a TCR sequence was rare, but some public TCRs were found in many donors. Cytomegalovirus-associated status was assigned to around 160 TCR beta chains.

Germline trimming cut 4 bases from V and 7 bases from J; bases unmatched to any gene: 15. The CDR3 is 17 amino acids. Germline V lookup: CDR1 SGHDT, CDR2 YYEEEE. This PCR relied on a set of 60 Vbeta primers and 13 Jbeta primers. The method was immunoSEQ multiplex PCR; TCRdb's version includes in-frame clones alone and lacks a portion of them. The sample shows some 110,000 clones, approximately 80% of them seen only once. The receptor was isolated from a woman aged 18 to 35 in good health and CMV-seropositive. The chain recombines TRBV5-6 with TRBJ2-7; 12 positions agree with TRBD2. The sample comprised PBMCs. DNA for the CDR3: TGTGCCAGCAGCACGCTAGCGGGAGGGAAAACGTCTTGGGAGCAGTACTTC. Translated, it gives CASSTLAGGKTSWEQYF. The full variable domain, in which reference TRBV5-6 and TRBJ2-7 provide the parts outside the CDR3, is DAGVTQSPTHLIKTRGQQVTLRCSPKSGHDTVSWYQQALGQGPQFIFQYYEEEERQRGNFPDRFSGHQFPNYSSELNVNALLLGDSALYLCASSTLAGGKTSWEQYFGPGTRLTVT.